This TCR beta chain was found in a study of Graves' ophthalmopathy and Graves' hyperthyroidism. RNA transcripts provided the template for amplifying TCR beta CDR3 regions. RT-PCR in the first round used HTBI primers; a second-round multiplex PCR followed. TCRdb reanalysed the multiplex PCR reads using MiXCR and keeps one entry per CDR3 protein. The data contain some 1.1 million distinct CDR3 sequences, about 35% of them singletons. Germline CDR1 is LNHDA and CDR2 is SQIVND (reference sequence). Between the trimmed V and J ends, which lost 1 base and 1 base, there was a span of 10 bases. This CDR3 contains 15 residues. This clonotype was detected only once.

The sequencing input was peripheral blood or thyroid tissue (not recorded which). V is TRBV19 and J is TRBJ1-1; D remains unclear. The sequence derives from an adult man with Graves' hyperthyroidism. Here the CDR3 DNA reads TGTGCCAGTAGTATAGGCCCCAGCCAGAACACTGAAGCTTTCTTT. Amino acids: CASSIGPSQNTEAFF. The full variable domain, completed using reference TRBV19 and TRBJ1-1, is DGGITQSPKYLFRKEGQNVTLSCEQNLNHDAMYWYRQDPGQGLRLIYYSQIVNDFQKGDIAEGYSVSREKKESFPLTVTSAQKNPTAFYLCASSIGPSQNTEAFFGQGTRLTVV.